The rows below give T cell receptor beta chains drawn from one sample of a study of T cell changes during pregnancy in multiple sclerosis. Generated by immunoSEQ multiplex PCR, the TCRdb table keeps only in-frame clones and is missing some. This table has approximately 24,000 clones, around 90% appearing once. This sample comprised CD8+ T cells from peripheral blood mononuclear cells, obtained in the third trimester of pregnancy. The receptors derive from a female donor in good health, enrolled as a control in a pregnancy study. Both conserved end residues are part of each CDR3. Each record gives: clone size, D gene, J gene, V gene, CDR3 DNA, CDR3 protein. A D gene is named only where the DNA matches it firmly. The size entry is marked missing in some rows and otherwise reads once, few, many or a size class.

size: NA; D: TRBD1; J: TRBJ2-7; V: TRBV6-1; DNA: TGTGCCAGCATCGAAGGGACAGGGGGTATCTACGAGCAGTACTTC; CDR3: CASIEGTGGIYEQYF
size: NA; D: TRBD1; J: TRBJ2-1; V: TRBV6-5; DNA: TGTGCCAGCAGCGCGGGGACAGGTATTGATGAGCAGTTCTTC; CDR3: CASSAGTGIDEQFF
size: NA; D: NA; J: TRBJ1-2; V: TRBV4-1; DNA: TGCGCCAGCAGCCAAACTACAGGTGACGTCTGGGGCTACACCTTC; CDR3: CASSQTTGDVWGYTF
size: once; D: NA; J: TRBJ2-5; V: TRBV11-1; DNA: TGTGCCAGCAGCTTAGGTGTCCCAATGCGTCAAGAGACCCAGTACTTC; CDR3: CASSLGVPMRQETQYF
size: once; D: NA; J: TRBJ2-7; V: TRBV27; DNA: TGTGCCAGCAGCCTGGGGGGAACTGAGTACGGGCAGTACTTC; CDR3: CASSLGGTEYGQYF
size: once; D: TRBD1; J: TRBJ1-2; V: TRBV28; DNA: TGTGCCTCCAGGGGGATCAATGGCTACACCTTC; CDR3: CASRGINGYTF
size: NA; D: TRBD1; J: TRBJ2-7; V: TRBV5-1; DNA: TGCGCCAGCAGCTGGGGGACAGTTAGCGAGCAGTACTTC; CDR3: CASSWGTVSEQYF
size: NA; D: TRBD1; J: TRBJ2-7; V: TRBV28; DNA: TGTGCCAGCAGTTTATTCCATGGACAGGGCTACGAGCAGTACTTC; CDR3: CASSLFHGQGYEQYF
size: once; D: NA; J: TRBJ1-5; V: TRBV7-9; DNA: TGTGCCAGCAGCTTAGGGGGCGCTGGTCAGCCCCAGCATTTT; CDR3: CASSLGGAGQPQHF
size: NA; D: NA; J: TRBJ2-1; V: TRBV9; DNA: TGTGCCAGCAGCGTAGAGGCTCGTTGGGAGTTCAATGAGCAGTTCTTC; CDR3: CASSVEARWEFNEQFF
size: NA; D: NA; J: TRBJ2-7; V: TRBV7-9; DNA: TGTGCCAGCAGCCACTTTAGGGGCAGGCAAACCTACGAGCAGTACTTC; CDR3: CASSHFRGRQTYEQYF
size: NA; D: NA; J: TRBJ1-1; V: TRBV28; DNA: TGTGCCAGCAGTCTAGGGAACACTGAAGCTTTCTTT; CDR3: CASSLGNTEAFF
size: NA; D: NA; J: TRBJ1-1; V: TRBV6-5; DNA: TGTGCCAGCAGGGAGGACCGCTCGAACACTGAAGCTTTCTTT; CDR3: CASREDRSNTEAFF
size: NA; D: TRBD2; J: TRBJ2-7; V: TRBV7-8; DNA: TGTGCCAGCAGCTTAGGAGGGGGACTAGCAATCGAGCAGTACTTC; CDR3: CASSLGGGLAIEQYF
size: NA; D: TRBD2; J: TRBJ2-7; V: TRBV27; DNA: TGTGCCAGCAGTCTTTCCGGGACTAGCTTCCACGAGCAGTACTTC; CDR3: CASSLSGTSFHEQYF
size: NA; D: NA; J: TRBJ1-1; V: TRBV7-8; DNA: TGTGCCAGCAGCTTATACTGGGCAAAAGTCGAGGCTTTCTTT; CDR3: CASSLYWAKVEAFF
size: NA; D: NA; J: TRBJ2-1; V: TRBV7-6; DNA: TGTGCCAGCAGCTTAGGGGGAGATGAGCAGTTCTTC; CDR3: CASSLGGDEQFF
size: NA; D: TRBD1; J: TRBJ1-4; V: TRBV10-3; DNA: TGTGCCATCAGTGAGCATTCCGGGACAGGGGACGAAAAACTGTTTTTT; CDR3: CAISEHSGTGDEKLFF
size: NA; D: NA; J: TRBJ1-5; V: TRBV6-5; DNA: TGTGCCAGCTCATTGGGTGGGGGGGGGCCCCAGCATTTT; CDR3: CASSLGGGGPQHF
size: NA; D: NA; J: TRBJ2-7; V: TRBV27; DNA: TGTGCCAGCAGTTCCCGGACTGGGATCGGCGAGCAGTACTTC; CDR3: CASSSRTGIGEQYF
size: NA; D: NA; J: TRBJ1-5; V: TRBV7-9; DNA: TGTGCCAGCAGTTCGGGGGTCGCCAATCAGCCCCAGCATTTT; CDR3: CASSSGVANQPQHF
size: NA; D: NA; J: TRBJ1-1; V: TRBV6-5; DNA: TGTGCCAGCAGGCTCTATCGGAACACTGAAGCTTTCTTT; CDR3: CASRLYRNTEAFF
size: NA; D: TRBD2; J: TRBJ2-1; V: TRBV6-5; DNA: TGTGCCAGCAGCCAAGCGGGAAGTTCCTACAATGAGCAGTTCTTC; CDR3: CASSQAGSSYNEQFF
size: once; D: NA; J: TRBJ2-3; V: TRBV6-1; DNA: TGTGCCAGCAGTGAAGTGTTGGAGAACGCAGATACGCAGTATTTT; CDR3: CASSEVLENADTQYF
size: NA; D: TRBD1; J: TRBJ2-2; V: TRBV30; DNA: TGTGCCTGGAGTGTACGGACAGGGGTACGGACCGGGGAGCTGTTTTTT; CDR3: CAWSVRTGVRTGELFF
size: NA; D: TRBD1; J: TRBJ2-4; V: TRBV15; DNA: TGTGCCACCAGTGACAGGGGCGATGGCAAAAACATTCAGTACTTC; CDR3: CATSDRGDGKNIQYF
size: NA; D: NA; J: TRBJ1-1; V: TRBV29-1; DNA: TGCAGCGTTGATTCGGGATTCAACACTGAAGCTTTCTTT; CDR3: CSVDSGFNTEAFF
size: NA; D: NA; J: TRBJ1-4; V: TRBV25-1; DNA: TGTGCCAGCAGTGAATTCGTGGGCTTCCGAGTAAAACTGTTTTTT; CDR3: CASSEFVGFRVKLFF
size: NA; D: TRBD2; J: TRBJ2-1; V: TRBV27; DNA: TGTGCCAGCAGTCCAGAACCGGGACTAGCGGTTTACAATGAGCAGTTCTTC; CDR3: CASSPEPGLAVYNEQFF
size: NA; D: NA; J: TRBJ2-5; V: TRBV27; DNA: TGTGCCAGCAGACCAGATCCAGGGGGGAGAGAGACCCAGTACTTC; CDR3: CASRPDPGGRETQYF
size: NA; D: TRBD1; J: TRBJ1-2; V: TRBV5-1; DNA: TGCGCCAGCAGATGGACAGGACGAACCCAGGGCTATGGCTACACCTTC; CDR3: CASRWTGRTQGYGYTF
size: NA; D: NA; J: TRBJ1-1; V: TRBV7-9; DNA: TGTGCCAGCAGCCAGGGCGGGGGACCTGAAGCTTTCTTT; CDR3: CASSQGGGPEAFF